This entry concerns a single T cell receptor (beta chain). Assay: immunoSEQ multiplex PCR; the TCRdb copy retains only in-frame clones and omits some. The sample has some 74,000 clones, 90% to 95% seen once. This entry is derived from a study of OX40 agonist ivuxolimab in advanced cancers. The sample here was CD4+ or CD8+ T cells sorted from blood, taken in a trial of the OX40 agonist ivuxolimab. This receptor was identified in an adult with an advanced solid tumor such as melanoma, head and neck, liver or kidney cancer.

CDR3 in DNA: TGTGCCAGCAGCCCCCTAGAAAGGCCCTATGGCTACACCTTC. It is translated as CASSPLERPYGYTF. This chain links TRBV5-4 with TRBJ1-2; D remains ambiguous. In germline, CDR1 is SGHNT, CDR2 YYREEE (reference sequence). The CDR3 has 14 amino acids. V was shortened by 4 bases and J by 4 bases, with 14 bases between the two germline ends. Full variable domain (missing parts from reference TRBV5-4 and TRBJ1-2): ETGVTQSPTHLIKTRGQQVTLRCSSQSGHNTVSWYQQALGQGPQFIFQYYREEENGRGNFPPRFSGLQFPNYSSELNVNALELDDSALYLCASSPLERPYGYTFGSGTRLTVV.